The text below deals with one TCR beta chain. This sample is part of a study of T cell changes during pregnancy in multiple sclerosis. Here immunoSEQ multiplex PCR was the method, and the copy in TCRdb shows in-frame clones only, minus some. Altogether 50,000 or so clones are present, roughly 94% being singletons, with the ten largest covering approximately 0.59%. In germline, CDR1 is SGHTA, CDR2 FQGTGA. Between the trimmed V and J ends, which lost 1 base and 6 bases, there was a span of 7 bases. CDR3 length: 13 amino acids. Here the sequenced sample was CD4+ T cells from peripheral blood mononuclear cells, taken in the second trimester of pregnancy. The clonotype was recovered from a female donor with multiple sclerosis, enrolled in a pregnancy study. This chain connects TRBV7-3 to TRBJ2-1; D might be TRBD1 (6 bases). The CDR3 loop is CASSLNRVNEQFF. DNA of the CDR3: TGTGCCAGCAGCTTAAACAGGGTCAATGAGCAGTTCTTC.